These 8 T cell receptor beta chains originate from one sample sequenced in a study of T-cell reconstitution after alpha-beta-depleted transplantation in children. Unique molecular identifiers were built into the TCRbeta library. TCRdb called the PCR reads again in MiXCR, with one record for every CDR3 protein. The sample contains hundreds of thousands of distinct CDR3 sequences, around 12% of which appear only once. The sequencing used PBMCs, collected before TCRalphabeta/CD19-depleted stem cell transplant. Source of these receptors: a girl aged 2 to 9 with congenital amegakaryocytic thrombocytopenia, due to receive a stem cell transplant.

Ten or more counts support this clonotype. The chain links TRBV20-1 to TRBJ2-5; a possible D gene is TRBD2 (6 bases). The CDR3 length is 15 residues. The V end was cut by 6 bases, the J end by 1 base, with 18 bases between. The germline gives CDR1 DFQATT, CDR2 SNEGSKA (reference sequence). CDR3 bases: TGCAGTGCCCACGCTAGGGACTTACTCCAAGAGACCCAGTACTTC. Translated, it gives CSAHARDLLQETQYF.

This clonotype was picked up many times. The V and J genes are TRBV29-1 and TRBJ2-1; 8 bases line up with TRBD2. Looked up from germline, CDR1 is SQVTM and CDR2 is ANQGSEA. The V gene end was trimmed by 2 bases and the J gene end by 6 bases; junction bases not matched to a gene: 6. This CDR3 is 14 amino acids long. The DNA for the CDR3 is TGCAGCGTTGAAAGCGGGAGCCTAGTCAATGAGCAGTTCTTC. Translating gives CSVESGSLVNEQFF.

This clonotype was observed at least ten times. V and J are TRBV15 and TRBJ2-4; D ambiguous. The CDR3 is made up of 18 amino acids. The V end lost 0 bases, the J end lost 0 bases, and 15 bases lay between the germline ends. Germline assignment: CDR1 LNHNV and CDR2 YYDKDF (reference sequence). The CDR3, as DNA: TGTGCCACCAGCAGAGACGAGAGTCGGGCGACAGCCAAAAACATTCAGTACTTC. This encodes CATSRDESRATAKNIQYF.

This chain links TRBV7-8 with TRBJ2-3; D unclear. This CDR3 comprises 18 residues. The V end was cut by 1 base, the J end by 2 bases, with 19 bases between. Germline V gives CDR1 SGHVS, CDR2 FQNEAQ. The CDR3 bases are TGTGCCAGCAGCTTAGAATCTCTTCCGTCTGCTCCCACAGATACGCAGTATTTT. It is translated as CASSLESLPSAPTDTQYF. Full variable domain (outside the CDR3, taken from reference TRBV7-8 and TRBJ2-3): GAGVSQSPRYKVAKRGQDVALRCDPISGHVSLFWYQQALGQGPEFLTYFQNEAQLDKSGLPSDRFFAERPEGSVSTLKIQRTQQEDSAVYLCASSLESLPSAPTDTQYFGPGTRLTVL.

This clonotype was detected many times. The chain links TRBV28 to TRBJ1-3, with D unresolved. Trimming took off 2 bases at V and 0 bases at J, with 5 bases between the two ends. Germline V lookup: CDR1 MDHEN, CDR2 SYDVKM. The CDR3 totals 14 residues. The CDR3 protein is CASSLQNSGNTIYF. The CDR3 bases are TGTGCCAGCAGTTTACAAAACTCTGGAAACACCATATATTTT.

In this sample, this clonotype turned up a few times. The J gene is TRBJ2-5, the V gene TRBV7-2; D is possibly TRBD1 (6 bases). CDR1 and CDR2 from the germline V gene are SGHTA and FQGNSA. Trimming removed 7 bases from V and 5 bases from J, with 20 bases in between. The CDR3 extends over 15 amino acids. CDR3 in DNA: TGTGCCAGCACCAGATTGGGCCAGGGGTGGGAGACCCAGTACTTC. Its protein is CASTRLGQGWETQYF.

The CDR3 nucleotides read TGTGCCAGCAGCTTAATTCGTGGACTCCCAAATGAGCAGTTCTTC. It specifies CASSLIRGLPNEQFF. This sequence joins TRBV7-8 and TRBJ2-1, with a weak D call TRBD2 (5 bases). CDR1 and CDR2 from the germline V gene are SGHVS and FQNEAQ. The germline V and J ends were trimmed by 2 bases and 7 bases, with 15 bases remaining between them. This CDR3 spans 15 amino acids.

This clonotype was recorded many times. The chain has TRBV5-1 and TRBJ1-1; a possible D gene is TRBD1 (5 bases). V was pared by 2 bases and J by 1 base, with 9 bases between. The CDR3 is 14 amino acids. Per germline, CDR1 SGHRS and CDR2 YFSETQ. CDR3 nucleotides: TGCGCCAGCAGCTTAAGGGGCAGGAACACTGAAGCTTTCTTT. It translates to CASSLRGRNTEAFF.